This TCR beta chain is from a study of Graves' ophthalmopathy and Graves' hyperthyroidism. On the study more broadly: The collection of peripheral blood took place at initial diagnosis, before any treatment.

Lactation, pregnancy, uncontrolled infections and other autoimmune diseases were all grounds for excluding patients. Orbital computed tomography, thyroid ultrasound, TRAb, serum thyroxine and clinical symptoms formed the basis of diagnosis. This clonotype was detected only a few times. For repertoire sequencing, the TCR beta CDR3 regions were amplified from RNA transcripts. A first-round RT-PCR used HTBI primers, followed by a second-round multiplex PCR. TCRdb itself ran the multiplex PCR reads through MiXCR, one entry per CDR3 protein. Here the sample spans 650,000 to 900,000 distinct CDR3 sequences, 35% to 50% being singletons. Input material: peripheral blood. The TCR originated in an adult man with Graves' ophthalmopathy.

The CDR3 sequence: CASSDQVLTLHF. In nucleotides, the CDR3 is TGTGCCAGCAGTGACCAGGTCCTAACCCTCCACTTT. The chain employs TRBV6-4 and TRBJ1-6, with no clear D. Germline CDR1 and CDR2: MRHNA and SNTAGT. This CDR3 is built from 12 residues. With 2 bases removed from V and 14 bases from J, the gap between germline ends came to 10 bases.